This is a list of T cell receptor beta chains from one sample in a study of T cell responses to AZD1222 COVID-19 vaccine. Generated by immunoSEQ multiplex PCR, the TCRdb table keeps only in-frame clones and is missing some. The sample shows some 120,000 clones, 87% of them seen only once. The specimen was peripheral blood, collected on day 0 of AZD1222 vaccination. These receptors all come from an adult in good health. CDR3s include the opening cysteine and the closing phenylalanine or tryptophan. D genes are given only for firm matches. Clone size is shown for a subset of rows, as once, few, many or a class of expanded clone.

cdr3_nt,cdr3_aa,v_call,d_call,clone_size,j_call
TGTGCCAGCAGCGATCAGGGGTTGTACACTGAAGCTTTCTTT,CASSDQGLYTEAFF,TRBV6-5,NA,NA,TRBJ1-1
TGCGCACTGAGCGCGGGAGAGGACGATGAGCAGTTCTTC,CALSAGEDDEQFF,TRBV29-1,TRBD2,NA,TRBJ2-1
TGCGCCAGCAGCCATCGTACAGGGATAAATGAAAAACTGTTTTTT,CASSHRTGINEKLFF,TRBV4-1,NA,NA,TRBJ1-4
TGTGCCAGCAGCTTAAATCGTGGGGATACGCAGTATTTT,CASSLNRGDTQYF,TRBV5-5,NA,NA,TRBJ2-3
TGTGCCACCAGTGCTAGCGGGCGGCTGGAGACCCAGTACTTC,CATSASGRLETQYF,TRBV24-1,TRBD2,NA,TRBJ2-5
TGCAGTGCTAGTCTAAACAGCCCTCTCTCTGGAAACACCATATATTTT,CSASLNSPLSGNTIYF,TRBV20-1,NA,NA,TRBJ1-3
TGCGCCAGCAGCATAAAGGACAGCTTCTATGGCTACACCTTC,CASSIKDSFYGYTF,TRBV5-1,NA,NA,TRBJ1-2
TGTGCCAGCAGATCCATCAAGGAGACTGGAAACACCATATATTTT,CASRSIKETGNTIYF,TRBV11-2,NA,NA,TRBJ1-3
TGTGCCAGCAGCCAAGGAGAAGCGGGAGGGCGGGCCAAAAACATTCAGTACTTC,CASSQGEAGGRAKNIQYF,TRBV3-1/TRBV3-2,TRBD2,NA,TRBJ2-4
TGTGCCAGCAGCGTAGAGCAGGGTGAGGGTGAGACCCAGTACTTC,CASSVEQGEGETQYF,TRBV9,NA,once,TRBJ2-5
TGCGCCAGCAGCCCCCAGAACCAGTTGCCGGGGGAGCTGTTTTTT,CASSPQNQLPGELFF,TRBV5-1,NA,NA,TRBJ2-2
TGCGCCAGCAGCCAGGGGCCCTTGGGACAGGGGTTAGTCAGCGGCGGAGGGACCCAGTACTTC,CASSQGPLGQGLVSGGGTQYF,TRBV4-3,TRBD1,NA,TRBJ2-5
TGTGCCAGCACTACAGGGGACCACTCTGGGGCCAACGTCCTGACTTTC,CASTTGDHSGANVLTF,TRBV28,TRBD1,NA,TRBJ2-6
TGTGCCATCAGTGATTCGACTAGCGGTGCTTACGAGCAGTACTTC,CAISDSTSGAYEQYF,TRBV10-3,TRBD2,NA,TRBJ2-7
TGTGCCACCAGTGATCCGGACAGCAAAGAGACCCAGTACTTC,CATSDPDSKETQYF,TRBV24-1,NA,NA,TRBJ2-5
TGTGCCAGCTCACCATTAGGGGACAGCTACGAGCAGTACTTC,CASSPLGDSYEQYF,TRBV18,TRBD1,NA,TRBJ2-7
TGTGCCAGCAGCTTAGGCCCGGGAGGGGGGTCCTATGGCTACACCTTC,CASSLGPGGGSYGYTF,TRBV7-2,NA,NA,TRBJ1-2
TGTGCCAGCTCTCCCGGGACAGGGGAAGTCAATTCACCCCTCCACTTT,CASSPGTGEVNSPLHF,TRBV18,TRBD1,NA,TRBJ1-6
TGTGCCAGCAGTCGTCAGGGGCCCCAAGAGACCCAGTACTTC,CASSRQGPQETQYF,TRBV27,NA,NA,TRBJ2-5
TGTGCCAGCAGCCTGGGACATGGAAGCACAGATACGCAGTATTTT,CASSLGHGSTDTQYF,TRBV7-6,NA,NA,TRBJ2-3
TGTGCCAGTAGTATCGGGGTTCGGCACAATGAGCAGTTCTTC,CASSIGVRHNEQFF,TRBV19,NA,NA,TRBJ2-1
TGTGCCAGCAGCTCCGGGGACGCCTTCTGGGGCGGCTACACCTTC,CASSSGDAFWGGYTF,TRBV27,NA,NA,TRBJ1-2
TGTGCCAGTAGTAATCAGGGAACCCGCTATGGCTACACCTTC,CASSNQGTRYGYTF,TRBV19,NA,NA,TRBJ1-2
TGTGCCAGCAGCGCAACCTACGGGACAGGGGGTGATACGCAGTATTTT,CASSATYGTGGDTQYF,TRBV9,TRBD1,NA,TRBJ2-3
TGTGCCAGCAGTCCCAGTCCGGGGGTTCGGGCCTATGGCTACACCTTC,CASSPSPGVRAYGYTF,TRBV11-3,NA,NA,TRBJ1-2
TGTGCCAGCAGCTTAGTTTTAGCGGGAGTAGGTGAGCAGTTCTTC,CASSLVLAGVGEQFF,TRBV11-2,TRBD2,NA,TRBJ2-1
TGTGCCAGCCGAAGCGGTATCCCCTATCGTCTTCGCGGGGACACTGAAGCTTTCTTT,CASRSGIPYRLRGDTEAFF,TRBV2,NA,few,TRBJ1-1
TGTGCCAGCAGTTTAGGGGGGAGGTACTACGAGCAGTACTTC,CASSLGGRYYEQYF,TRBV28,NA,few,TRBJ2-7
TGTGCCAGCAGCAAAGGGACTGAGAGCTCCTACGAGCAGTACTTC,CASSKGTESSYEQYF,TRBV7-2,NA,NA,TRBJ2-7
TGTGCCAGCAGCCCCTCAGCGGACCACCCTTTGTACGAGCAGTACTTC,CASSPSADHPLYEQYF,TRBV9,NA,once,TRBJ2-7
TGTGCCAGCAGCGCCACAGGGGCAGGCGAGCAGTACTTC,CASSATGAGEQYF,TRBV9,TRBD1,NA,TRBJ2-7
TGTGCACCTTTTCGGGGGGCCAAAAACATTCAGTACTTC,CAPFRGAKNIQYF,TRBV6-4,NA,NA,TRBJ2-4
TGTGCCAGCAGCTTCGTCTCAGGGGGCTACACTGAAGCTTTCTTT,CASSFVSGGYTEAFF,TRBV7-2,TRBD1,once,TRBJ1-1
TGTGCCAGCAGCTCCACCGGGACTTTGAACACCGGGGAGCTGTTTTTT,CASSSTGTLNTGELFF,TRBV7-3,NA,NA,TRBJ2-2
TGCAGCGCCGAATTCAGGGGCTCTGGAAACACCATATATTTT,CSAEFRGSGNTIYF,TRBV29-1,NA,few,TRBJ1-3
TGTGCCATCTGGCGTGGAGGGAACACTGAAGCTTTCTTT,CAIWRGGNTEAFF,TRBV10-3,NA,few,TRBJ1-1
TGTGCCAGCAGTGAGGGATCCGGGGAGCTGTTTTTT,CASSEGSGELFF,TRBV12-3/TRBV12-4,NA,NA,TRBJ2-2
TGTGCCAGCAGGACACAGGGCTATTCACCCCTCCACTTT,CASRTQGYSPLHF,TRBV6-5,NA,NA,TRBJ1-6
TGTGCCAGCAGTACACCGGGGAGAAAAGAGACCCAGTACTTC,CASSTPGRKETQYF,TRBV6-5,NA,once,TRBJ2-5
TGTGCCAGCAGTGAGGAACCGACTGAAGCTTTCTTT,CASSEEPTEAFF,TRBV2,NA,NA,TRBJ1-1
TGTGCCAGCAGTTCCCGGACAGCGTGGGGGATGAACACTGAAGCTTTCTTT,CASSSRTAWGMNTEAFF,TRBV7-9,NA,NA,TRBJ1-1
TGTGCCAGCAGCTTAGAGGGGGGACGGATGAACTATGGCTACACCTTC,CASSLEGGRMNYGYTF,TRBV7-9,NA,NA,TRBJ1-2
TGTGCCAGCAGCCTAAGACAGGTCGGAAACATTCAGTACTTC,CASSLRQVGNIQYF,TRBV11-2,NA,NA,TRBJ2-4
TGTGCCAGCAGCCAAGATTTCTGGACTAGCGGGAGGTCCTACGAGCAGTACTTC,CASSQDFWTSGRSYEQYF,TRBV3-1/TRBV3-2,TRBD2,NA,TRBJ2-7
TGCGCCAGCAGCCCGACAGGGGAAGAGGAAAAACTGTTTTTT,CASSPTGEEEKLFF,TRBV5-1,TRBD1,NA,TRBJ1-4
TGTGCCAGTAAAAAGCAGACAGGGGGCCGGGAGACCCAGTACTTC,CASKKQTGGRETQYF,TRBV19,TRBD1,NA,TRBJ2-5
TGTGCCAGCAGCCTAGGGCCCGGGACAGCGAACACTGAAGCTTTCTTT,CASSLGPGTANTEAFF,TRBV7-6,TRBD1,NA,TRBJ1-1
TGTGCCAGCAGTTACGACAATTCGAACACCGGGGAGCTGTTTTTT,CASSYDNSNTGELFF,TRBV6-5,NA,NA,TRBJ2-2
TGTGCCTGGAGACCAGCGGCCGGCGAGCAGTACTTC,CAWRPAAGEQYF,TRBV30,NA,NA,TRBJ2-7
TGTGCCAGCAGCGATCTGACAGGGTATGACACCGGGGAGCTGTTTTTT,CASSDLTGYDTGELFF,TRBV3-1/TRBV3-2,TRBD1,once,TRBJ2-2
TGTGCCAGCAGCTTGTTTGGCCCGACTAACTATGGCTACACCTTC,CASSLFGPTNYGYTF,TRBV5-6,NA,NA,TRBJ1-2
TGTGCCAGCAGCTTATATAGCGGGAGAATTTCAGATACGCAGTATTTT,CASSLYSGRISDTQYF,TRBV7-2,TRBD2,NA,TRBJ2-3
TGTGCCAGAAGCCCCTGGGGGACAGGGAAAAACATTCAGTACTTC,CARSPWGTGKNIQYF,TRBV5-3,TRBD1,NA,TRBJ2-4
TGTGCCAGCAGCCGCCGGGACAGGCGGTATGGCTACACCTTC,CASSRRDRRYGYTF,TRBV7-8,TRBD1,NA,TRBJ1-2
TGTGCCACCAGTGACTTGACAGGGTACCAAGAGACCCAGTACTTC,CATSDLTGYQETQYF,TRBV24-1,TRBD1,NA,TRBJ2-5
TGTGCCAGCAGTTTATACGGAGGTTTCGGCACCGGGGAGCTGTTTTTT,CASSLYGGFGTGELFF,TRBV27,NA,NA,TRBJ2-2
TGTGCCAGCGGATCGGGAGTGCAAGAGACCCAGTACTTC,CASGSGVQETQYF,TRBV2,NA,NA,TRBJ2-5
TGTGCCAGCAGTTACGGGACAGGGGTCGGGGAGCTGTTTTTT,CASSYGTGVGELFF,TRBV6-5,TRBD1,NA,TRBJ2-2
TGCGCCAGCAGCCATGGCCGGGACAGGTACGCCTACGAGCAGTACTTC,CASSHGRDRYAYEQYF,TRBV4-1,TRBD1,NA,TRBJ2-7
TGTGCCAGCAGAACCGGGGCCGGCTCCTACAATGAGCAGTTCTTC,CASRTGAGSYNEQFF,TRBV28,NA,few,TRBJ2-1